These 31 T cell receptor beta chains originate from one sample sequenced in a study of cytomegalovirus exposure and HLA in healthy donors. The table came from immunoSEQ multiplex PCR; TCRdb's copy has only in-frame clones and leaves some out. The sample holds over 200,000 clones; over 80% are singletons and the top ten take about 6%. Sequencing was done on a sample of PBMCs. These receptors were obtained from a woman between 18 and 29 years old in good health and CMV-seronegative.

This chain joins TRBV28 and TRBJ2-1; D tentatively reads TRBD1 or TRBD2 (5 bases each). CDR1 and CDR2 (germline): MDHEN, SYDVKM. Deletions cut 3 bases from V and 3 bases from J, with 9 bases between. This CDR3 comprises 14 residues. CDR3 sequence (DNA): TGTGCCAGCAGTTTGGGGGACCACTACAATGAGCAGTTCTTC. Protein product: CASSLGDHYNEQFF. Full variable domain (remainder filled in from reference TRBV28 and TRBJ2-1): DVKVTQSSRYLVKRTGEKVFLECVQDMDHENMFWYRQDPGLGLRLIYFSYDVKMKEKGDIPEGYSVSREKKERFSLILESASTNQTSMYLCASSLGDHYNEQFFGPGTRLTVL.

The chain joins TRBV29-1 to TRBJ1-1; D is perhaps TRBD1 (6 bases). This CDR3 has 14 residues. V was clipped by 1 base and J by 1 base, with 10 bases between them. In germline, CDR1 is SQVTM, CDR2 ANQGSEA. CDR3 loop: CSVEGPRGNTEAFF. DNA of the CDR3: TGCAGCGTTGAAGGACCCAGGGGGAACACTGAAGCTTTCTTT.

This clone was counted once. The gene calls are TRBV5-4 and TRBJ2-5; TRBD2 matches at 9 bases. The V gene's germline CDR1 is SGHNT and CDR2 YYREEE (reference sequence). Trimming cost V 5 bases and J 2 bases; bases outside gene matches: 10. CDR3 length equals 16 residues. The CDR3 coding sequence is TGTGCCAGCAGTGGAGGGGCGGGAGGGATACAAGAGACCCAGTACTTC. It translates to CASSGGAGGIQETQYF.

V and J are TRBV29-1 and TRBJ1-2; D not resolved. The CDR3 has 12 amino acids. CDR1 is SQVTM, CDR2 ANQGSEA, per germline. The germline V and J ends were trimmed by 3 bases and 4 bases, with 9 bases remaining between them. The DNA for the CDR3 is TGCAGCGTTGAGGGAGGTGCCTATGGCTACACCTTC. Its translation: CSVEGGAYGYTF. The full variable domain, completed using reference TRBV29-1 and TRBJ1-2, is SAVISQKPSRDICQRGTSLTIQCQVDSQVTMMFWYRQQPGQSLTLIATANQGSEATYESGFVIDKFPISRPNLTFSTLTVSNMSPEDSSIYLCSVEGGAYGYTFGSGTRLTVV.

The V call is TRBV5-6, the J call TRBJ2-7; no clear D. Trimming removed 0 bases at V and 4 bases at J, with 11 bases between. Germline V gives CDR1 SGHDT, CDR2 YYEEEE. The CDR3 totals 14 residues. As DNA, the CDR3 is TGTGCCAGCAGCTTGGGGGGAAGGGCGTACGAGCAGTACTTC. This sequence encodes CASSLGGRAYEQYF.

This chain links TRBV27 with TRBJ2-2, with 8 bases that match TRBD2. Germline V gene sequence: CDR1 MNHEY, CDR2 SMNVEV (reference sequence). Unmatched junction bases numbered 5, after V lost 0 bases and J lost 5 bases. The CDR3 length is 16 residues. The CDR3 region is CASSLSGGGRTGELFF. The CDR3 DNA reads TGTGCCAGCAGTTTATCCGGGGGGGGCCGAACCGGGGAGCTGTTTTTT.

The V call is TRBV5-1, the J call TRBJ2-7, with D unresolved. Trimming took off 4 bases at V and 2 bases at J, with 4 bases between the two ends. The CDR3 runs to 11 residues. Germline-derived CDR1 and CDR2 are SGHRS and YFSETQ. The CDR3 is CASSPTYEQYF. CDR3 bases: TGCGCCAGCAGCCCAACCTACGAGCAGTACTTC.

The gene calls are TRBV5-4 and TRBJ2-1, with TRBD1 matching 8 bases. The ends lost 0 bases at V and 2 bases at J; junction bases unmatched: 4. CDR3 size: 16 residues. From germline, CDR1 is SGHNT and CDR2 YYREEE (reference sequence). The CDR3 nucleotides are TGTGCCAGCAGCTTGGGAGGACAGGGCCCCTACAATGAGCAGTTCTTC. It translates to CASSLGGQGPYNEQFF.

CDR3: CAWKMTVKNSPLHF. The CDR3 DNA follows: TGTGCCTGGAAAATGACGGTGAAGAATTCACCCCTCCACTTT. V is TRBV30 and J is TRBJ1-6; D ambiguous. Trimming removed 4 bases from V and 7 bases from J, with 14 bases in between. This CDR3 has 14 residues. Germline CDR1 reads GTSNPN; CDR2 reads SVGIG (reference sequence).

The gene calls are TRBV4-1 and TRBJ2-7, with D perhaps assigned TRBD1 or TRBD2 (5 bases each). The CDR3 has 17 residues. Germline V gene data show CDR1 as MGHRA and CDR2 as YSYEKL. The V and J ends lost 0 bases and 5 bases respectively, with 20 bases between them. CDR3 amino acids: CASSQEGIVLGPNEQYF. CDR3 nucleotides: TGCGCCAGCAGCCAAGAAGGGATAGTGTTGGGACCCAACGAGCAGTACTTC.

The CDR3 here is CASTGRAETQYF. The CDR3 DNA follows: TGTGCCAGCACCGGCAGGGCGGAGACCCAGTACTTC. The V call is TRBV28, the J call TRBJ2-5; possibly TRBD1 for D (5 bases). With 7 bases removed from V and 5 bases from J, the gap between germline ends came to 11 bases. Germline V lookup: CDR1 MDHEN, CDR2 SYDVKM. The CDR3 is made up of 12 amino acids.

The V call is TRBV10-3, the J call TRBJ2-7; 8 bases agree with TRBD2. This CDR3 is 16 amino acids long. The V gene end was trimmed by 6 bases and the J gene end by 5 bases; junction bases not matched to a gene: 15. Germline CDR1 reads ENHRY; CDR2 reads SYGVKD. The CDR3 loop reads CAIRSAPGTRVHEQYF. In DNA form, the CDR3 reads TGTGCCATCAGAAGTGCCCCCGGGACTAGGGTTCACGAGCAGTACTTC.

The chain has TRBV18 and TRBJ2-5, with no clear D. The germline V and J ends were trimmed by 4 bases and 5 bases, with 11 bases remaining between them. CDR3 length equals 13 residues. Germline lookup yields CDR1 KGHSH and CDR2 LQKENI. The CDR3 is CASSLDAQETQYF. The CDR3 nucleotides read TGTGCCAGCTCACTGGATGCTCAGGAGACCCAGTACTTC.

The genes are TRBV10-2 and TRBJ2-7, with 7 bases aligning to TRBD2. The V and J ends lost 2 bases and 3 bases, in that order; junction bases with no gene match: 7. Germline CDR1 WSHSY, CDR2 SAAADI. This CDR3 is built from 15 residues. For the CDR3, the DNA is TGCGCCAGCAGTGAGGAACGGGGGGACGTCTACGAGCAGTACTTC. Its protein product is CASSEERGDVYEQYF.

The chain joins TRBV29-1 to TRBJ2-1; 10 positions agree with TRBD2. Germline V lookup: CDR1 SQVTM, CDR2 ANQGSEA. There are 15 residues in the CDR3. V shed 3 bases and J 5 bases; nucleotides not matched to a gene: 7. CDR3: CSVEELAGVDNEQFF. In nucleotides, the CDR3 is TGCAGCGTTGAGGAGCTAGCGGGGGTCGACAATGAGCAGTTCTTC.

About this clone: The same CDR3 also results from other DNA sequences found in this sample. This CDR3 is CASSFVGYEQYF. DNA of the CDR3: TGTGCCAGCAGTTTCGTGGGCTACGAGCAGTACTTC. The J gene is TRBJ2-7, the V gene TRBV27; no clear D. The CDR3 is made up of 12 amino acids. Per the germline V gene, CDR1 is MNHEY and CDR2 is SMNVEV (reference sequence). V was clipped by 3 bases and J by 3 bases, with 6 bases between them.

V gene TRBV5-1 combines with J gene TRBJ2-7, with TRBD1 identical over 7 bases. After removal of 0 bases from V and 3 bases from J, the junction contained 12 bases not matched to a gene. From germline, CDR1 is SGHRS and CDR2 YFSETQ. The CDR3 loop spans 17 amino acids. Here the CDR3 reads CASSLGWARDSHYEQYF. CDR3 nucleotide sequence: TGCGCCAGCAGCTTGGGATGGGCCCGGGACAGTCACTACGAGCAGTACTTC.

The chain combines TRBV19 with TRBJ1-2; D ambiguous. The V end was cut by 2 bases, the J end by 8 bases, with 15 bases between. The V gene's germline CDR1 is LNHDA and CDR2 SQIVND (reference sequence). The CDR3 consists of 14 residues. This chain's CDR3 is CASSISPGFFGYTF. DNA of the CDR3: TGTGCCAGTAGTATATCGCCGGGTTTCTTCGGCTACACCTTC.

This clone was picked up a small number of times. The CDR3 spells CASSPYTSARTGGLYSNQPQHF. The CDR3 DNA follows: TGTGCCAGCAGTCCATACACGAGTGCCCGGACAGGGGGCCTATATAGCAATCAGCCCCAGCATTTT. This chain connects TRBV27 to TRBJ1-5, with 11 bases lining up with TRBD1. V lost 5 bases and J lost 0; bases outside the gene matches: 21. CDR1 is MNHEY and CDR2 is SMNVEV in the germline V gene (reference sequence). The CDR3 length is 22 residues.

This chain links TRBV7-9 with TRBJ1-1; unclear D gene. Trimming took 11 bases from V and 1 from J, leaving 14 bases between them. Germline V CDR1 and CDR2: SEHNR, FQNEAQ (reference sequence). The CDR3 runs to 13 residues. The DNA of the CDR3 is TGTGCCTCAAAAGCGGGTGCGAACACTGAAGCTTTCTTT. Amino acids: CASKAGANTEAFF.

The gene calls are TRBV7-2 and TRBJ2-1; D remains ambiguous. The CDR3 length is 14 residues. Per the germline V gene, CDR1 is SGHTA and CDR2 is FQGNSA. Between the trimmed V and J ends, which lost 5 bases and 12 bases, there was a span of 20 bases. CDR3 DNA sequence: TGTGCCAGCAGCCCCGGGCAGAGTTGGGCGGTGCAGTTCTTC. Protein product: CASSPGQSWAVQFF.

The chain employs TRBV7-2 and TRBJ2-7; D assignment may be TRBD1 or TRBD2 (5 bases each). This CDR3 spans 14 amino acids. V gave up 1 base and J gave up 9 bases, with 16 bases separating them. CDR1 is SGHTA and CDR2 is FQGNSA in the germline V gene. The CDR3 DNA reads TGTGCCAGCAGCTTAGGAGGGGACCTCTCGGGGCAGTACTTC. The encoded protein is CASSLGGDLSGQYF.

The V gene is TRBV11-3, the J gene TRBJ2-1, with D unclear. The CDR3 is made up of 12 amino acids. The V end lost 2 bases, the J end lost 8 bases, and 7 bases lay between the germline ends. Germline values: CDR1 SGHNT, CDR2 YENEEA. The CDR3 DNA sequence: TGTGCCAGCAGCTTACTTCCCCATGAGCAGTTCTTC. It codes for CASSLLPHEQFF.

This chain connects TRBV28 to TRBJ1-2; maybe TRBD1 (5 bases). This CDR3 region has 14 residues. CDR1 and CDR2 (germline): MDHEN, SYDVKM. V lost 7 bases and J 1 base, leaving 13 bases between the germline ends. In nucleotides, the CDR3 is TGTGCCAGCAACATCGCAGGGTATAACTATGGCTACACCTTC. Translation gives CASNIAGYNYGYTF.

The CDR3 DNA follows: TGCGCCAGCAGCCCTGGACAGGACGGGGGGCCCCAGCATTTT. Encoded protein: CASSPGQDGGPQHF. V gene TRBV5-1 combines with J gene TRBJ1-5, with 7 bases lining up with TRBD1. This CDR3 region has 14 residues. V dropped 4 bases and J dropped 9; count of bases not matched to a gene: 10. From germline, CDR1 is SGHRS and CDR2 YFSETQ.

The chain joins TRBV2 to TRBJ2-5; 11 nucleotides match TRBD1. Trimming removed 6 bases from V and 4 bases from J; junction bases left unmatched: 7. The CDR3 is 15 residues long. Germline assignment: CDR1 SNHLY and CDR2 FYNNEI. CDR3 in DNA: TGTGCCAGCAGCCGGGACAGGGGGTTGGGAGAGACCCAGTACTTC. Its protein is CASSRDRGLGETQYF.

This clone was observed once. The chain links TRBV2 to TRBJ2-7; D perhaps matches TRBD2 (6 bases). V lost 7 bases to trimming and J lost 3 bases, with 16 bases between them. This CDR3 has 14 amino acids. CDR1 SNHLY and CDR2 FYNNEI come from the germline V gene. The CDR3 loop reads CASKLYGGDYEQYF. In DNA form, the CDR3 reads TGTGCCAGCAAGCTTTACGGGGGAGACTACGAGCAGTACTTC.

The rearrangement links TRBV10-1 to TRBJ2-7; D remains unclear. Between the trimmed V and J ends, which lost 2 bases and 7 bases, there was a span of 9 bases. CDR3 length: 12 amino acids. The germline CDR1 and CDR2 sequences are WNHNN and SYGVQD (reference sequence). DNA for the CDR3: TGCGCCAGCAGTGAGGGTTGGGGTGAGCAGTACTTC. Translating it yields CASSEGWGEQYF.

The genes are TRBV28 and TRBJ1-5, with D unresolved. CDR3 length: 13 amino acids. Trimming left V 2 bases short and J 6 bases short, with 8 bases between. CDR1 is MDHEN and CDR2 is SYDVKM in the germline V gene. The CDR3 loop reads CASSLAPGQPQHF. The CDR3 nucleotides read TGTGCCAGCAGTTTAGCCCCGGGTCAGCCCCAGCATTTT.

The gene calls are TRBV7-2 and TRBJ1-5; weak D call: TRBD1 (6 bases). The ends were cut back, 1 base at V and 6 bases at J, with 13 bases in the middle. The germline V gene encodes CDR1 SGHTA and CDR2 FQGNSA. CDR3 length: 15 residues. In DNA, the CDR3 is TGTGCCAGCAGCTTAGGTATAGGGGGTACTCAGCCCCAGCATTTT. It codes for CASSLGIGGTQPQHF.

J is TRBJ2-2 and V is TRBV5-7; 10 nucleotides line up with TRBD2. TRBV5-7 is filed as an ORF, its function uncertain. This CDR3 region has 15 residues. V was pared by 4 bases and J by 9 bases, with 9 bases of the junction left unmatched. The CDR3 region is CASSQGLAVSWELFF. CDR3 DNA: TGTGCCAGCAGCCAAGGACTAGCGGTTTCCTGGGAGCTGTTTTTT.